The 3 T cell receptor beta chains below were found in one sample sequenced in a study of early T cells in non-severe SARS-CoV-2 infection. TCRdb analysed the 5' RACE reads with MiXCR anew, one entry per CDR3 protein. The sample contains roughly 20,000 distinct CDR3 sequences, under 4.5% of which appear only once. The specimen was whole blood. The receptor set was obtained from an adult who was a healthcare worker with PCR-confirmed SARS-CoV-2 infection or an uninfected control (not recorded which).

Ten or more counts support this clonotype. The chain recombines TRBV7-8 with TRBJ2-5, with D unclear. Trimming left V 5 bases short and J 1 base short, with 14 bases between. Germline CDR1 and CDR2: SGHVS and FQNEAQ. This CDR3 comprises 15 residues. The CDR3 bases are TGTGCCAGCAGCCCCGCCGGACGGGCCCAAGAGACCCAGTACTTC. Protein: CASSPAGRAQETQYF.

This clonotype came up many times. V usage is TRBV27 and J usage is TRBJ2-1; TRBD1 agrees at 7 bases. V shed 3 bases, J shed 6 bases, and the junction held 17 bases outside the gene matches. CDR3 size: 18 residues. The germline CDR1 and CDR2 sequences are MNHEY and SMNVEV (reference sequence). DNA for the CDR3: TGTGCCAGCAGTTTTTTAGGGGCAACCCGACAGGGCCTCAATGAGCAGTTCTTC. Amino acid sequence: CASSFLGATRQGLNEQFF.

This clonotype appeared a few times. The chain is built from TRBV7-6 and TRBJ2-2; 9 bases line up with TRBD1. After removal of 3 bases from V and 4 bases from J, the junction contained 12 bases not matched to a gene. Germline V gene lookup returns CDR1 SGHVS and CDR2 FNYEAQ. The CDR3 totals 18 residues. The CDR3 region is CASSFTVPGQGGTGELFF. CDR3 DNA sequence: TGTGCCAGCAGCTTTACGGTACCGGGACAGGGTGGCACCGGGGAGCTGTTTTTT.